This T cell receptor beta chain derives from a study of T cell clones after liver transplantation. Study information: TCRbeta sequencing after a pre-transplant mixed lymphocyte reaction identified graft-donor-reactive clones, later tracked in post-transplant blood. Three of eight recipients were HCV-positive; others had non-autoimmune, non-viral indications. Draws occurred before transplant, before withdrawal, and after complete or failed withdrawal. Points from the study as a whole: Compared with third party-reactive sequences, donor-reactive ones declined more, independent of withdrawal success.

The table came from immunoSEQ multiplex PCR; TCRdb's copy has only in-frame clones and leaves some out. The table includes roughly 72,000 clones, around 84% detected once. To note about this clone: Its cognate antigen is unknown.

There are 14 residues in the CDR3. CDR1 is SGHNT and CDR2 is YYREEE in the germline V gene (reference sequence). The ends were cut back, 0 bases at V and 5 bases at J, with 11 bases in the middle. This chain uses TRBV5-4 with TRBJ1-1, with a weak D call TRBD1 (6 bases). The specimen comprised CD4+ T cells from blood, sampled 48 to 50 months after liver transplant. The receptor was derived from a human patient who received a liver transplant. Some T cells here may be from the graft donor. The CDR3 spells CASSLVGGRTEAFF. The CDR3, as DNA: TGTGCCAGCAGCTTGGTCGGGGGGCGGACTGAAGCTTTCTTT.